Presented here are 10 T cell receptor beta chains from one specimen sequenced in a study of OX40 agonist ivuxolimab in advanced cancers. Library prep was done by the immunoSEQ multiplex PCR assay. TCRdb stores this immuneACCESS table with in-frame sequences only. Part of the clones is absent; in the studies checked, under half of the shortfall reflects unresolved V genes, and no reason is known for the rest. Present in this sample are around 61,000 clones, roughly 80% of which were seen just once. The ten largest account for about 2% of the sample. Material: CD4+ or CD8+ T cells sorted from blood, obtained in a trial of the OX40 agonist ivuxolimab. The source is an adult with an advanced solid tumor such as melanoma, head and neck, liver or kidney cancer.

The chain carries TRBV7-3 and TRBJ2-1; D is unresolved. This CDR3 region has 13 residues. Per germline, CDR1 SGHTA and CDR2 FQGTGA. Trimming shortened V by 5 bases and J by 0 bases, and 5 bases separated the two germline ends. CDR3 amino acids: CASSTYSYNEQFF. The CDR3 bases are TGTGCCAGCAGCACCTACTCCTACAATGAGCAGTTCTTC. The full variable domain, with the rest looked up from reference TRBV7-3 and TRBJ2-1, is GAGVSQTPSNKVTEKGKYVELRCDPISGHTALYWYRQSLGQGPEFLIYFQGTGAADDSGLPNDRFFAVRPEGSVSTLKIQRTERGDSAVYLCASSTYSYNEQFFGPGTRLTVL.

V gene TRBV4-2 combines with J gene TRBJ2-3; 7 bases fit TRBD2. The CDR3 has 15 amino acids. With 1 base clipped from V and 8 bases from J, the junction kept 9 bases outside the gene matches. Germline V lookup: CDR1 LGHNA, CDR2 YNFKEQ. The CDR3 nucleotides are TGTGCCAGCAGCCAAGTCCCCGGGGAGGGTGGTACGCAGTATTTT. This codes for CASSQVPGEGGTQYF.

The J gene is TRBJ2-5, the V gene TRBV19, with 9 bases identical to TRBD1. Germline V CDR1 and CDR2: LNHDA, SQIVND (reference sequence). The CDR3 spans 15 residues. V gave up 5 bases and J gave up 5 bases; unmatched junction bases: 9. The CDR3 loop reads CASSPRDRDVETQYF. The CDR3 nucleotides read TGTGCCAGTAGTCCCCGGGACAGGGACGTGGAGACCCAGTACTTC.

This sequence joins TRBV29-1 and TRBJ1-2; D is possibly TRBD1 (5 bases). Germline loops: CDR1 SQVTM, CDR2 ANQGSEA. The V gene lost 1 base and the J gene lost 6 bases, with 9 bases spanning the gap. The CDR3 is 12 residues long. CDR3 DNA: TGCAGCGTTGAAGGGGACTTTGATGGCTACACCTTC. It is translated as CSVEGDFDGYTF. Full variable domain (remainder filled in from reference TRBV29-1 and TRBJ1-2): SAVISQKPSRDICQRGTSLTIQCQVDSQVTMMFWYRQQPGQSLTLIATANQGSEATYESGFVIDKFPISRPNLTFSTLTVSNMSPEDSSIYLCSVEGDFDGYTFGSGTRLTVV.

Many counts were recorded for this clone. This rearrangement joins TRBV4-2 to TRBJ2-3, with D possibly TRBD2 on 5 matching bases. The CDR3 runs to 14 residues. The germline V gene encodes CDR1 LGHNA and CDR2 YNFKEQ. V was cut by 1 base and J by 1 base, with 6 bases left in between. CDR3 nucleotide sequence: TGTGCCAGCAGCCAAGTACTAGGCACAGATACGCAGTATTTT. The encoded protein is CASSQVLGTDTQYF.

The V gene is TRBV6-5, the J gene TRBJ1-2, with TRBD1 matching 8 bases. This CDR3 region has 13 residues. V shed 7 bases, J shed 3 bases, and the junction held 4 bases outside the gene matches. CDR1 and CDR2 (germline): MNHEY, SVGAGI. CDR3 in amino acids: CASKDRGDYGYTF. In nucleotides, the CDR3 is TGTGCCAGCAAAGACAGGGGCGACTATGGCTACACCTTC.

This rearrangement joins TRBV19 to TRBJ1-2; 9 nucleotides align to TRBD1. The length of the CDR3 is 15 residues. In germline, CDR1 is LNHDA, CDR2 SQIVND (reference sequence). With V trimmed by 4 bases and J by 9 bases, 12 bases remained unmatched. The CDR3: CASSTSRDRARSYTF. CDR3 nucleotide sequence: TGTGCCAGTAGTACGTCCCGGGACAGGGCGCGAAGCTACACCTTC.

This chain connects TRBV5-1 to TRBJ2-4, with D uncertain. Per the germline V gene, CDR1 is SGHRS and CDR2 is YFSETQ. The CDR3 runs to 14 residues. Trimming took 4 bases from V and 2 from J, leaving 10 bases between them. The CDR3 spells CASSPEWSKNIQYF. CDR3 nucleotides: TGCGCCAGCAGCCCCGAATGGTCCAAAAACATTCAGTACTTC.

The V call is TRBV11-3, the J call TRBJ2-7; the match to TRBD1 covers 8 bases. The CDR3 runs 13 residues. Germline CDR1 is SGHNT and CDR2 is YENEEA. V dropped 5 bases and J dropped 9; count of bases not matched to a gene: 9. The DNA of the CDR3 is TGTGCCAGCAGCCCAACAGGACAGGGTGGGCAGTACTTC. This encodes CASSPTGQGGQYF.

V is TRBV27 and J is TRBJ2-2, with 9 bases matching TRBD2. This CDR3 is 16 amino acids long. Germline lookup yields CDR1 MNHEY and CDR2 SMNVEV (reference sequence). V lost 5 bases, J lost 1 base, and 5 bases stayed unmatched. The CDR3 DNA follows: TGTGCCAGCAGTATAGCTAGCGGGAAGAACACCGGGGAGCTGTTTTTT. It is translated as CASSIASGKNTGELFF.